One TCR beta chain is described in this entry. This specimen comes from a study of blood T cell repertoires in COVID-19. Per germline, CDR1 SNHLY and CDR2 FYNNEI. V lost 6 bases and J 9 bases, leaving 21 bases between the germline ends. This CDR3 comprises 16 residues. TCRdb's copy holds only in-frame clones and misses some; the assay was immunoSEQ multiplex PCR. The table includes about 300,000 clones, 86% detected once. What was sequenced was peripheral blood. The chain has TRBV2 and TRBJ1-6; D gene unclear. This clonotype was sampled from a woman between 45 and 60 years old with acute or convalescent COVID-19. CDR3 sequence reads: CASSQPSEGTGSPLHF. The CDR3 DNA reads as TGTGCCAGCAGCCAACCTTCGGAGGGTACGGGTTCACCCCTCCACTTT.